The rows below give T cell receptor beta chains drawn from one sample of a study of cytomegalovirus exposure and HLA in healthy donors. TCRdb's copy holds only in-frame clones and misses some; the assay was immunoSEQ multiplex PCR. This sample yields 60,000 or so clones, of which 77% are seen a single time; approximately 2.3% belongs to the top ten. Sequencing was done on a sample of PBMCs. The receptors were gathered from a female donor in good health and CMV-seronegative. The CDR3 runs from the conserved cysteine through the conserved F or W. D genes are given only for firm matches. Not every row has a clone size; where given, it reads once, few, many or a size class.

.	TRBJ2-5	TRBV27	.	TGTGCCAGCAGTGTAGGATCGTTGGTGACACGACAAGAGACCCAGTACTTC	CASSVGSLVTRQETQYF
.	TRBJ1-5	TRBV6-6	TRBD1	TGTGCCAGCATGACAGGGATCGGCAATCAGCCCCAGCATTTT	CASMTGIGNQPQHF
.	TRBJ1-5	TRBV5-4	.	TGTGCCAGCAGCTTGCAGGCGGGGGGGCCCCAGCATTTT	CASSLQAGGPQHF
few	TRBJ2-1	TRBV7-9	.	TGTGCCAGCAGCCCCCTCGGGACTGGGGATGAGCAGTTCTTC	CASSPLGTGDEQFF
.	TRBJ2-5	TRBV5-1	TRBD1	TGCGCCAGCACTCGAGGGACAGGGTCGGAGACCCAGTACTTC	CASTRGTGSETQYF
.	TRBJ2-2	TRBV9	TRBD2	TGTGCCAGCAGCGTAGCGGGAGCGGGAGGGCCAGGCACCGGGGAGCTGTTTTTT	CASSVAGAGGPGTGELFF
once	TRBJ2-5	TRBV5-1	TRBD1	TGCGCCAGCAGCTTGGTGACAGGGCCCACCCCACAAGAGACCCAGTACTTC	CASSLVTGPTPQETQYF
once	TRBJ2-5	TRBV20-1	.	TGCAGTTCCAGGGCCCAAGAGACCCAGTACTTC	CSSRAQETQYF
.	TRBJ2-5	TRBV7-3	TRBD1	TGTGCCAGCAGCCTCAGTGGGACAGCCCAAGAGACCCAGTACTTC	CASSLSGTAQETQYF
.	TRBJ2-1	TRBV4-3	TRBD2	TGCGCCAGCAGCCAAGGCCGGTCGACTAGCGGGAGGGGCGATGAGCAGTTCTTC	CASSQGRSTSGRGDEQFF
.	TRBJ2-2	TRBV19	TRBD1	TGCGCCAGCATGGCCGGGACAGCGAACACCGGGGAGCTGTTTTTT	CASMAGTANTGELFF
.	TRBJ1-1	TRBV7-8	.	TGTGCCAGCAGCCGGTTTCCCGGGGGTGCCGGATACACTGAAGCTTTCTTT	CASSRFPGGAGYTEAFF
.	TRBJ1-5	TRBV28	.	TGTGCCAGCGGACAATCGTATAGCAATCAGCCCCAGCATTTT	CASGQSYSNQPQHF
.	TRBJ2-7	TRBV2	TRBD2	TGTGCCAGCGGACTAGACCCCCAGGGCGAGCAGTACTTC	CASGLDPQGEQYF
.	TRBJ2-3	TRBV7-2	.	TGTGCCAGCAGCTTAGTTGTCCCCCCTAGCTATACGCAGTATTTT	CASSLVVPPSYTQYF
.	TRBJ2-3	TRBV11-3	.	TGTGCCAGCAGCTTAGGTCGGAGCACAGATACGCAGTATTTT	CASSLGRSTDTQYF
once	TRBJ1-2	TRBV6-1	.	TGTGCCAGCAGTGAAGGAGGTATCCCCCTTGGCTACACCTTC	CASSEGGIPLGYTF
.	TRBJ2-7	TRBV27	TRBD2	TGTGCCAGCAGTTTATCGGGTAGCGGGGGCTCCTACGAGCAGTACTTC	CASSLSGSGGSYEQYF
.	TRBJ2-3	TRBV9	TRBD2	TGTGCCAGCAGCGTGGGGGGTTGGCTAGCGGGATCAGATACGCAGTATTTT	CASSVGGWLAGSDTQYF
.	TRBJ2-3	TRBV27	.	TGTGCCAGCAGTTTATCAATCGACAGGTTCACAGATACGCAGTATTTT	CASSLSIDRFTDTQYF